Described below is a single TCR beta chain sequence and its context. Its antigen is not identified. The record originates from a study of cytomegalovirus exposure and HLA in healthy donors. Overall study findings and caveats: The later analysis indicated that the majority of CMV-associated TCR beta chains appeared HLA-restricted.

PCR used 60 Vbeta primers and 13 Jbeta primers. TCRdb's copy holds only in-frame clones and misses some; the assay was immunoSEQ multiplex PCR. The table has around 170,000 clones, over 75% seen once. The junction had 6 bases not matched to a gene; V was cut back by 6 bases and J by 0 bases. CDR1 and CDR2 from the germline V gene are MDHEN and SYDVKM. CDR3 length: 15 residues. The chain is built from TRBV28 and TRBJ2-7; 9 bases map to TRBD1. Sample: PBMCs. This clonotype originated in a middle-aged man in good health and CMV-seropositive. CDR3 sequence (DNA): TGTGCCAGCAGACTATGGGGACAGGGCTCCTACGAGCAGTACTTC. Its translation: CASRLWGQGSYEQYF. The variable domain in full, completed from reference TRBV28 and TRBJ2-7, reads DVKVTQSSRYLVKRTGEKVFLECVQDMDHENMFWYRQDPGLGLRLIYFSYDVKMKEKGDIPEGYSVSREKKERFSLILESASTNQTSMYLCASRLWGQGSYEQYFGPGTRLTVT.